This entry is about one TCR beta chain. Its specificity is unknown. These data belong to a study of cytomegalovirus exposure and HLA in healthy donors. Overall study: Genotyping showed roughly 86% of over 350 donors falling in the Caucasian-associated ancestry cluster.

Per the germline V gene, CDR1 is SGDLS and CDR2 is YYNGEE. V lost 0 bases, J lost 8 bases, and 18 bases lay in between. The CDR3 loop spans 16 amino acids. Researchers ran the PCR with 60 Vbeta and 13 Jbeta primers. Libraries were prepared by immunoSEQ multiplex PCR; TCRdb keeps only in-frame clonotypes and omits some of them. The table has about 160,000 clones, about 85% seen once. Study-level findings and limits: In a later analysis, TCR association rates varied by HLA locus: DRB1 most, HLA-C fewest.

At collection, donors were nominally healthy, but unrecorded immune exposures were probable. Sample: PBMCs. This sequence originates from a man in his fifties or sixties in good health and CMV-seropositive. The chain recombines TRBV9 with TRBJ2-1, with no clear D. Written as DNA, the CDR3 is TGTGCCAGCAGCGTAGGTTCCGGATTCGGGTTCGATGAGCAGTTCTTC. It encodes CASSVGSGFGFDEQFF. The full variable domain, its missing parts supplied by reference TRBV9 and TRBJ2-1, is DSGVTQTPKHLITATGQRVTLRCSPRSGDLSVYWYQQSLDQGLQFLIQYYNGEERAKGNILERFSAQQFPDLHSELNLSSLELGDSALYFCASSVGSGFGFDEQFFGPGTRLTVL.